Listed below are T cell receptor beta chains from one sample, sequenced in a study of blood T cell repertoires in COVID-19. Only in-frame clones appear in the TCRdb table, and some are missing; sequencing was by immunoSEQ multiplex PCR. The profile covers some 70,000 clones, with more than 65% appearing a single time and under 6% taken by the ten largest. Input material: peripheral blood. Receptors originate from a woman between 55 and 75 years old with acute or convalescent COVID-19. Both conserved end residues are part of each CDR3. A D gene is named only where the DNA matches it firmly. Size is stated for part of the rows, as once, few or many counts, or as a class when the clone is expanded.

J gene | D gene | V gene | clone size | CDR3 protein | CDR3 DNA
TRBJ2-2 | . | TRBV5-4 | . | CASSLDNGELFF | TGTGCCAGCAGCTTGGACAACGGGGAGCTGTTTTTT
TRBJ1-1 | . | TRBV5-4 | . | CASSSHTGGTEAFF | TGTGCCAGCAGCTCCCACACGGGAGGCACTGAAGCTTTCTTT
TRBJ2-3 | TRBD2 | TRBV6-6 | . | CASSRAGGWWSTDTQYF | TGTGCCAGCAGTCGCGCGGGGGGCTGGTGGAGCACAGATACGCAGTATTTT
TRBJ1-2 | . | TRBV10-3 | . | CAISSTDNYGYTF | TGTGCCATCAGTTCGACTGATAACTATGGCTACACCTTC
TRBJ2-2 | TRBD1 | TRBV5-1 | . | CASRLTGGAGNTGELFF | TGCGCCAGCCGATTGACAGGGGGCGCGGGGAACACCGGGGAGCTGTTTTTT
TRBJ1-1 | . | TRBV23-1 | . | CASSRTRNTEAFF | TGCGCCAGCAGTCGCACAAGAAACACTGAAGCTTTCTTT
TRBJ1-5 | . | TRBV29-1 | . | CSVAGQGRNQPQHF | TGCAGCGTTGCAGGCCAGGGGAGAAATCAGCCCCAGCATTTT
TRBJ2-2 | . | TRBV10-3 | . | CAISFLTTSTGELFF | TGTGCCATCAGTTTTCTGACAACGAGCACCGGGGAGCTGTTTTTT
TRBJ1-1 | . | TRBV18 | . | CASTGQTEGTEAFF | TGTGCCAGCACAGGACAGACTGAGGGCACTGAAGCTTTCTTT
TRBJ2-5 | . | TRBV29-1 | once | CSVDRETQYF | TGCAGCGTTGACCGGGAGACCCAGTACTTC
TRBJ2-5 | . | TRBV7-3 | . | CASSLGGLRETQYF | TGTGCCAGCAGCTTAGGGGGCTTAAGGGAGACCCAGTACTTC
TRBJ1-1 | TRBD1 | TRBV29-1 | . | CSAGTGLNTEAFF | TGCAGCGCTGGGACAGGGTTGAACACTGAAGCTTTCTTT
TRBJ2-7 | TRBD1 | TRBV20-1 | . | CSASSSHRGDYEQYF | TGCAGTGCTAGTTCCTCGCACAGGGGAGACTACGAGCAGTACTTC
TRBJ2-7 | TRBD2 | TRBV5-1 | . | CASSFSGGAETYEQYF | TGCGCCAGCAGCTTTAGCGGGGGGGCTGAAACCTACGAGCAGTACTTC
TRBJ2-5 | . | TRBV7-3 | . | CASSLKGEQTQYF | TGTGCCAGCAGCTTAAAAGGGGAACAGACCCAGTACTTC
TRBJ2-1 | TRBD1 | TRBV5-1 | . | CASSPRDRGNEQFF | TGCGCCAGCAGCCCCCGGGACAGAGGGAATGAGCAGTTCTTC
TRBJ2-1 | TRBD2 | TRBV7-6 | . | CASSSSTSGGLSSYNEQFF | TGTGCCAGCAGCTCCTCGACTAGCGGGGGCCTGAGCTCCTACAATGAGCAGTTCTTC
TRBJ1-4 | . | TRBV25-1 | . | CASSEYGPGGEKLFF | TGTGCCAGCAGTGAATACGGGCCGGGGGGTGAAAAACTGTTTTTT
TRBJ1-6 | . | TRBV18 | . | CASSPVEFRGSPLHF | TGTGCCAGCTCACCAGTTGAGTTCCGGGGTTCACCCCTCCACTTT
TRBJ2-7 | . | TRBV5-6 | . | CASSLDVGVPYEQYF | TGTGCCAGCAGCTTGGATGTTGGAGTCCCTTACGAGCAGTACTTC
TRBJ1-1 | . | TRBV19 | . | CASSTERGGNTEAFF | TGTGCCAGTAGTACGGAGAGGGGGGGCAACACTGAAGCTTTCTTT
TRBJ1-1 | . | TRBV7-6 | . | CASSALGSTEAFF | TGTGCCAGCAGCGCCCTCGGTTCCACTGAAGCTTTCTTT
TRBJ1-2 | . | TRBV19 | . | CASSIQLTDNYGYTF | TGTGCCAGTAGTATCCAATTGACAGATAACTATGGCTACACCTTC
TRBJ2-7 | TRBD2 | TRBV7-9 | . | CASSSGLAYEQYF | TGTGCCAGCAGCTCGGGACTAGCCTACGAGCAGTACTTC
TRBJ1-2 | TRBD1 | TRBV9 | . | CASSGRTGEIYGYTF | TGTGCCAGCAGCGGACGGACAGGCGAGATATATGGCTACACCTTC
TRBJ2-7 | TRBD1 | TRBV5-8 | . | CASSLAADRETDEQYF | TGTGCCAGCAGCTTGGCCGCGGACAGGGAAACGGACGAGCAGTACTTC
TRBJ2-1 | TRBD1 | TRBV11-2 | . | CASSQGTGVYNEQFF | TGTGCCAGCAGCCAAGGGACAGGGGTTTACAATGAGCAGTTCTTC
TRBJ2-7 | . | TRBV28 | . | CASSTIYEQYF | TGTGCCAGCAGTACTATCTACGAGCAGTACTTC
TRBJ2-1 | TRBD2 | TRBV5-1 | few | CASSPGRAGAGNEQFF | TGCGCCAGCAGCCCGGGACGAGCGGGGGCGGGGAATGAGCAGTTCTTC
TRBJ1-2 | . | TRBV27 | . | CASSDIGGTYGYTF | TGTGCCAGCAGTGATATTGGAGGCACCTATGGCTACACCTTC
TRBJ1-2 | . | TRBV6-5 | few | CASSSHSSGYTF | TGTGCCAGCAGTTCCCACTCGAGTGGCTACACCTTC